This TCR beta chain appears in the sequencing data of a study of blood T cell repertoires in COVID-19. Study background: T cells, B-cell-depleted T cells, or PBMCs provided the cDNA or gDNA that served as material.

Under the authors' procedure: Estimation of nucleated cell counts was performed using reference gene primer amplification. TCRdb's table, derived via immunoSEQ multiplex PCR, lists solely in-frame clones and lacks some. For V, J and clone size, that table is used; D and trimming come from the DNA. Found here are around 70,000 clones, about nine tenths of them singletons; the top ten hold about 11%. This CDR3 has 15 residues. The V and J ends lost 4 bases and 7 bases, in that order; junction bases with no gene match: 9. CDR1 is SGHTS and CDR2 is YDEGEE in the germline V gene. The rearrangement links TRBV5-8 to TRBJ2-7, with 12 nucleotides matching TRBD2. This sequence was found in a woman between 18 and 30 years old with acute or convalescent COVID-19. Sequenced sample: peripheral blood. The DNA of the CDR3 is TGTGCCAGCAGCAAAGGACTAGCGGGATTCACGGAGCAGTACTTC. It specifies CASSKGLAGFTEQYF.